This T cell receptor beta chain appears in the sequencing data of a study of shared T cell receptors in the human thymus. This CDR3 has 14 amino acids. With V trimmed by 1 base and J by 3 bases, 3 bases remained unmatched. Looked up from germline, CDR1 is KGHSH and CDR2 is LQKENI. Profiled with immunoSEQ multiplex PCR; TCRdb holds only in-frame clones, not every one. The table lists about 380,000 clones, roughly 94% of them singletons. The TCR was taken from a human donor. Material for sequencing was thymocytes. The chain couples TRBV18 to TRBJ2-7, with 7 nucleotides matching TRBD1. The CDR3 spells CASSPRTGLYEQYF. The CDR3 DNA follows: TGTGCCAGCTCACCACGGACAGGACTCTACGAGCAGTACTTC.